This T cell receptor (beta chain) was identified in a study of OX40 agonist ivuxolimab in advanced cancers. For the study at large: Three partial responders included one hepatocellular carcinoma patient and two cutaneous melanoma patients.

This CDR3 is 17 amino acids long. In germline, CDR1 is SGHNT, CDR2 YENEEA. V lost 0 bases and J lost 9; bases outside the gene matches: 14. Using immunoSEQ multiplex PCR, the repertoire was profiled, and TCRdb retains in-frame clones only, with some absent. The sample holds around 80,000 clones, 80% to 95% seen once. As to this clone: The antigen remains undetermined.

Enrollment shut out patients with autoimmune disease history or systemic immunosuppression. At cycle 4 day 1, cycle 7 day 1, and baseline, blood was sampled. Study conclusions and caveats: Blood T cells, both CD4+ and CD8+, expanded clonally by week 6 at 0.1 to 3.0 mg/kg.

V is TRBV11-3 and J is TRBJ2-1, with 7 bases matching TRBD2. This sequence was found in an adult with an advanced solid tumor such as melanoma, head and neck, liver or kidney cancer. Sequenced material: CD4+ or CD8+ T cells sorted from blood, taken in a trial of the OX40 agonist ivuxolimab. CDR3: CASSLDISGLGLGEQFF. For the CDR3, the DNA is TGTGCCAGCAGCTTAGATATTAGTGGACTAGGACTGGGTGAGCAGTTCTTC.